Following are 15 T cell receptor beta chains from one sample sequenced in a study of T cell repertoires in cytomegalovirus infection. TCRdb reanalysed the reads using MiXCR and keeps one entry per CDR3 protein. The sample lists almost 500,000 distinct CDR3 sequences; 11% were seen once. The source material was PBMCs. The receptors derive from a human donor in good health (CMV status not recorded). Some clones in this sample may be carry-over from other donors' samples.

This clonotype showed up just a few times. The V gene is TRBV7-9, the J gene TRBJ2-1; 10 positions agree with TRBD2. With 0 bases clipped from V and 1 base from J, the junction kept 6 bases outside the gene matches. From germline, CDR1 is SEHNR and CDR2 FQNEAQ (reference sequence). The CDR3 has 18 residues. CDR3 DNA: TGTGCCAGCAGCTTAGCGGTGGCTAGCGGGAGTTCCTACAATGAGCAGTTCTTC. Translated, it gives CASSLAVASGSSYNEQFF.

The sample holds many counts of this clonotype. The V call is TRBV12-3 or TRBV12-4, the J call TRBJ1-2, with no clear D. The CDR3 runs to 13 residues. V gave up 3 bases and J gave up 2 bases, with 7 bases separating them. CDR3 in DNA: TGTGCCAGCAGTTTTTTCCCAAACTATGGCTACACCTTC. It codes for CASSFFPNYGYTF.

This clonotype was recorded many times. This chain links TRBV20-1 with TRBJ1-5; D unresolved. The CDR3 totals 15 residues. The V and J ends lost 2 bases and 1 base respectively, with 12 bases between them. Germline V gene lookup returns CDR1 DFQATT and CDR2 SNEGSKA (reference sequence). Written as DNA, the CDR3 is TGCAGTGCTAGACCTTCAGGTACCAGCAATCAGCCCCAGCATTTT. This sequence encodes CSARPSGTSNQPQHF.

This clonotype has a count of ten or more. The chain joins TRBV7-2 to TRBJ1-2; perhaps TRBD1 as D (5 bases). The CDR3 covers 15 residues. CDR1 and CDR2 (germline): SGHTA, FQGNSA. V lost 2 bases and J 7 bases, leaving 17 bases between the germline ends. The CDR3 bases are TGTGCCAGCAGCTTAAGGGCAGGGCGGTCTATTGGCTACACCTTC. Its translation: CASSLRAGRSIGYTF.

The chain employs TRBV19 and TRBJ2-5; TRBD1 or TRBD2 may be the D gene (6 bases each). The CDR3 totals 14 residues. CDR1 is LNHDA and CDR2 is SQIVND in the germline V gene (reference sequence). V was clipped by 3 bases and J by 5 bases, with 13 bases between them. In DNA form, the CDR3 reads TGTGCCAGTAGTATGCCCGGGGGCGGGGAGACCCAGTACTTC. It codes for CASSMPGGGETQYF.

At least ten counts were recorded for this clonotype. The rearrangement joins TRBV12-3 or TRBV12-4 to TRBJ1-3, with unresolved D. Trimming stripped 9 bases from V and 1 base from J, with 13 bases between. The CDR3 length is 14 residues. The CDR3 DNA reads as TGTGCCAGTTCGTCCGCGGTTTCTGGAAACACCATATATTTT. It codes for CASSSAVSGNTIYF.

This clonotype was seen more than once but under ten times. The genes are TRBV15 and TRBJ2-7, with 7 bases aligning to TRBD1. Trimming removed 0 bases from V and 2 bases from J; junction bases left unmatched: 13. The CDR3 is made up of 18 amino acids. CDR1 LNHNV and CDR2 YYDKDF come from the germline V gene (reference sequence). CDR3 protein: CATSRDFGDRVYPYEQYF. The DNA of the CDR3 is TGTGCCACCAGCAGAGATTTCGGAGACAGGGTTTATCCCTACGAGCAGTACTTC.

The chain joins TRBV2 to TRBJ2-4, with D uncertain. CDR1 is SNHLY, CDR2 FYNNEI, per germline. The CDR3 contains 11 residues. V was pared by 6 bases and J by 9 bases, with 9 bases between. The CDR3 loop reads CASRATGIQYF. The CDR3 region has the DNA TGTGCCAGCAGAGCTACCGGCATTCAGTACTTC.

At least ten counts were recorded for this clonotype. The CDR3 loop is CASSEYMAGGAGELFF. DNA for the CDR3: TGTGCCAGCAGTGAATATATGGCAGGCGGGGCCGGGGAGCTGTTTTTT. The chain combines TRBV25-1 with TRBJ2-2, with D possibly matching TRBD2 (6 bases). CDR3 length equals 16 residues. V was shortened by 0 bases and J by 6 bases, with 14 bases between the two germline ends. From germline, CDR1 is MGHDK and CDR2 SYGVNS.

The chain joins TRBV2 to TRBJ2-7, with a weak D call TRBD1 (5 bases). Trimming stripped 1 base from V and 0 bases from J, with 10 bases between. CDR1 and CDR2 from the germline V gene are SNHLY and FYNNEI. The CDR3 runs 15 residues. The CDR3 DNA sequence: TGTGCCAGCAGTGAAGGGCAGGGTTACTCCTACGAGCAGTACTTC. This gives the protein CASSEGQGYSYEQYF. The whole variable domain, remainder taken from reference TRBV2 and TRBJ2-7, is EPEVTQTPSHQVTQMGQEVILRCVPISNHLYFYWYRQILGQKVEFLVSFYNNEISEKSEIFDDQFSVERPDGSNFTLKIRSTKLEDSAMYFCASSEGQGYSYEQYFGPGTRLTVT.

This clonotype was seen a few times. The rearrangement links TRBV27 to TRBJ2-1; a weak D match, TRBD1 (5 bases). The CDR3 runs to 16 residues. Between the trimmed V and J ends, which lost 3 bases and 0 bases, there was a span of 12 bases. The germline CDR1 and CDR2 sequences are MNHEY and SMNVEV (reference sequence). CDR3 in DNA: TGTGCCAGCAGTTTTCGAGGAGACAGCTCCTACAATGAGCAGTTCTTC. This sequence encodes CASSFRGDSSYNEQFF.

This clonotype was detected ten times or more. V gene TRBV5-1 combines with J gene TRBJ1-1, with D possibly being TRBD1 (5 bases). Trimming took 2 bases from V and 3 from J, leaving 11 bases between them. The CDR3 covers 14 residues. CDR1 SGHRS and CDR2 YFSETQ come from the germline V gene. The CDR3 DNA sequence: TGCGCCAGCAGCTTAGAGGGGTTGGACACTGAAGCTTTCTTT. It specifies CASSLEGLDTEAFF. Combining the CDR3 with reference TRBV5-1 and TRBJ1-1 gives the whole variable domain KAGVTQTPRYLIKTRGQQVTLSCSPISGHRSVSWYQQTPGQGLQFLFEYFSETQRNKGNFPGRFSGRQFSNSRSEMNVSTLELGDSALYLCASSLEGLDTEAFFGQGTRLTVV.

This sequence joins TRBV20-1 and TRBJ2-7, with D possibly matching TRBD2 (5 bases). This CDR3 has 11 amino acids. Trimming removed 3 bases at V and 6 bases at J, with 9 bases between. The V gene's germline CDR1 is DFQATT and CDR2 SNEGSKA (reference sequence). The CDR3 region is CSASPSSEQYF. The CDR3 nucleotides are TGCAGTGCTAGCCCTAGCTCCGAGCAGTACTTC.

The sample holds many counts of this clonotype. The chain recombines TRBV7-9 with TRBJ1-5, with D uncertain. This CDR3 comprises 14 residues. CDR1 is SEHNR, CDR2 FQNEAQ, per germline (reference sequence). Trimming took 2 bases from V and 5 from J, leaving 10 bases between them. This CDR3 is CASSLTGSDQPQHF. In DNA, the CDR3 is TGTGCCAGCAGCTTAACGGGATCCGATCAGCCCCAGCATTTT.

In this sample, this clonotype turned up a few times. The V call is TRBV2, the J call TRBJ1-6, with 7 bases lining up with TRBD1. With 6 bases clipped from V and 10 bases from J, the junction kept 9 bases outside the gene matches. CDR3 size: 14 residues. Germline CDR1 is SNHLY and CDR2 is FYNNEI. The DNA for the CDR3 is TGTGCCAGCAGCCGACAGGGCTTATACTCACCCCTCCACTTT. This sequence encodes CASSRQGLYSPLHF. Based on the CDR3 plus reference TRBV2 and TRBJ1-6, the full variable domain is EPEVTQTPSHQVTQMGQEVILRCVPISNHLYFYWYRQILGQKVEFLVSFYNNEISEKSEIFDDQFSVERPDGSNFTLKIRSTKLEDSAMYFCASSRQGLYSPLHFGNGTRLTVT.